This paragraph reports one T cell receptor (beta chain). The data derive from a study of blood T cell repertoires in COVID-19. Overall study: Specimens from acute and convalescent COVID-19 originated in the United States, Italy and Spain. From T cells, B-cell-depleted T cells, or PBMCs came the material, which was cDNA or gDNA.

Authors' methods: Reference gene primer amplification yielded estimated nucleated cell counts. Profiling relied on immunoSEQ multiplex PCR, and the TCRdb table lists in-frame clones only, not all of them. V, J and clone size reflect that table, while D and trimming were determined from the DNA. The data contain 380,000 or so clones, 88% of them singletons. J gave up 3 bases and V 7 bases, and 8 bases lay outside the gene matches. CDR1 is SQVTM and CDR2 is ANQGSEA in the germline V gene. The CDR3 covers 13 residues. The material sequenced was PBMCs or T cells enriched from blood (not recorded which). The receptor comes from a woman aged 25 to 39 with acute COVID-19. V and J are TRBV29-1 and TRBJ2-7, with 8 bases aligning to TRBD1. This CDR3 is CSAGQGSDYEQYF. The CDR3 coding sequence is TGCAGCGCCGGACAGGGTTCCGACTACGAGCAGTACTTC.